A single sample is the source of the 20 T cell receptor beta chains below, sequenced in a study of blood T cell repertoires in COVID-19. Produced via immunoSEQ multiplex PCR; TCRdb's table is partial and in-frame only. The repertoire consists of roughly 360,000 clones, with 88% occurring once and the leading ten covering approximately 1%. Sequenced: PBMCs or T cells enriched from blood (not recorded which). The receptors originated from a woman in her 30s with acute COVID-19.

The V call is TRBV27, the J call TRBJ1-4; no clear D gene. This CDR3 is 13 amino acids long. Germline CDR1 and CDR2: MNHEY and SMNVEV (reference sequence). The germline V and J ends were trimmed by 2 bases and 3 bases, with 4 bases remaining between them. The CDR3 reads CASSLVANEKLFF. CDR3 nucleotide sequence: TGTGCCAGCAGTTTAGTCGCTAATGAAAAACTGTTTTTT.

For this clone: A read error may produce the germline difference seen at one junction end. V and J are TRBV29-1 and TRBJ1-4, with 10 nucleotides matching TRBD1. The CDR3 extends over 16 amino acids. Germline V CDR1 and CDR2: SQVTM, ANQGSEA. This chain's CDR3 is CSAERQGATTNEKLFF. CDR3 in DNA: TGCAGCGCTGAACGACAGGGGGCAACAACTAATGAAAAACTGTTTTTT. Drawing the rest from reference TRBV29-1 and TRBJ1-4, the complete variable domain is SAVISQKPSRDICQRGTSLTIQCQVDSQVTMMFWYRQQPGQSLTLIATANQGSEATYESGFVIDKFPISRPNLTFSTLTVSNMSPEDSSIYLCSAERQGATTNEKLFFGSGTQLSVL.

This clone came up once. The chain combines TRBV19 with TRBJ2-7; 7 nucleotides match TRBD2. The germline V gene has CDR1 LNHDA and CDR2 SQIVND (reference sequence). V dropped 6 bases and J dropped 1; count of bases not matched to a gene: 6. This CDR3 region has 14 residues. CDR3 amino acids: CASRRERESYEQYF. CDR3 coding DNA: TGTGCCAGTAGGCGGGAGAGGGAATCCTACGAGCAGTACTTC.

V gene TRBV11-2 combines with J gene TRBJ1-2; maybe TRBD1 (5 bases). Trimming took off 4 bases at V and 4 bases at J, with 13 bases between the two ends. The V gene's germline CDR1 is SGHAT and CDR2 FQNNGV. This CDR3 spans 14 amino acids. As DNA, the CDR3 is TGTGCCAGCAGCTACCGGACAAGCAGCTATGGCTACACCTTC. This encodes CASSYRTSSYGYTF.

V usage is TRBV27 and J usage is TRBJ2-3; 14 nucleotides line up with TRBD2. Per the germline V gene, CDR1 is MNHEY and CDR2 is SMNVEV (reference sequence). V lost 1 base and J lost 0; bases outside the gene matches: 3. The CDR3 contains 18 residues. This CDR3 reads CASSLYGTSGGSTDTQYF. CDR3 in DNA: TGTGCCAGCAGTTTATACGGGACTAGCGGGGGAAGCACAGATACGCAGTATTTT.

This sequence joins TRBV28 and TRBJ1-1; a possible D gene is TRBD1 (5 bases). CDR3 length: 16 amino acids. Germline V gene sequence: CDR1 MDHEN, CDR2 SYDVKM. Trimming took off 2 bases at V and 0 bases at J, with 13 bases between the two ends. For the CDR3, the DNA is TGTGCCAGCAGTTTAAGAAGGCGGACAATGAACACTGAAGCTTTCTTT. Translating it yields CASSLRRRTMNTEAFF.

The V gene is TRBV2, the J gene TRBJ2-3; 7 bases map to TRBD1. Germline values: CDR1 SNHLY, CDR2 FYNNEI. The CDR3 is made up of 16 amino acids. The trim removed 3 bases at V and 4 bases at J, leaving 10 bases unmatched. The CDR3 bases are TGTGCCAGCAGTGAGCTACGACAGGGCTTCGCAGATACGCAGTATTTT. It codes for CASSELRQGFADTQYF.

V gene TRBV7-2 combines with J gene TRBJ1-6; 8 positions match TRBD1. Trimming took 1 base from V and 7 from J; bases not matched to a gene: 3. Germline loops: CDR1 SGHTA, CDR2 FQGNSA. This CDR3 comprises 15 residues. The CDR3 sequence is CASSLDGTGNSPLHF. In DNA form, the CDR3 reads TGTGCCAGCAGCTTAGACGGGACAGGAAATTCACCCCTCCACTTT.

The chain links TRBV4-2 to TRBJ1-1; 7 bases line up with TRBD1. Per the germline V gene, CDR1 is LGHNA and CDR2 is YNFKEQ. V shed 2 bases, J shed 1 base, and the junction held 4 bases outside the gene matches. The CDR3 extends over 15 amino acids. CDR3 nucleotide sequence: TGTGCCAGCAGCCAAAAGACAGGGACGAACACTGAAGCTTTCTTT. Translation: CASSQKTGTNTEAFF.

This rearrangement joins TRBV13 to TRBJ1-1; TRBD1 is a possible D gene (5 bases). CDR3 length: 15 amino acids. The V end lost 0 bases, the J end lost 0 bases, and 8 bases lay between the germline ends. Germline CDR1 and CDR2: PRHDT and FYEKMQ (reference sequence). CDR3 in amino acids: CASSLGAGMNTEAFF. CDR3 sequence (DNA): TGTGCCAGCAGCTTAGGGGCAGGGATGAACACTGAAGCTTTCTTT. Filled out from reference TRBV13 and TRBJ1-1, the complete variable domain reads AAGVIQSPRHLIKEKRETATLKCYPIPRHDTVYWYQQGPGQDPQFLISFYEKMQSDKGSIPDRFSAQQFSDYHSELNMSSLELGDSALYFCASSLGAGMNTEAFFGQGTRLTVV.

V usage is TRBV19 and J usage is TRBJ1-3; D remains unclear. The CDR3 is 14 residues long. The V gene's germline CDR1 is LNHDA and CDR2 SQIVND (reference sequence). Trimming cost V 6 bases and J 0 bases, with 9 bases left between them. The CDR3 sequence: CASRESPSGNTIYF. CDR3 bases: TGTGCCAGTAGAGAGAGCCCCTCTGGAAACACCATATATTTT.

The chain uses TRBV29-1 and TRBJ2-7, with 8 bases aligning to TRBD1. The V gene's germline CDR1 is SQVTM and CDR2 ANQGSEA. This CDR3 is built from 13 residues. J lost 5 bases, V lost 3 bases, and 6 bases had no gene match. CDR3: CSVEGRGRDEQYF. Written as DNA, the CDR3 is TGCAGCGTTGAGGGCAGGGGGCGCGACGAGCAGTACTTC.

The V and J genes are TRBV23-1 and TRBJ1-6; D unclear. TRBV23-1 is an ORF, and what it does is uncertain. Trimming removed 2 bases at V and 0 bases at J, with 11 bases between. The CDR3 is 17 residues long. Written as DNA, the CDR3 is TGCGCCAGCAGTCAACGGAACAGTAGCTCCTATAATTCACCCCTCCACTTT. This codes for CASSQRNSSSYNSPLHF.

The chain uses TRBV10-1 and TRBJ2-1; 10 nucleotides line up with TRBD2. V shed 2 bases and J 7 bases; nucleotides not matched to a gene: 8. This CDR3 is built from 16 residues. Looked up from germline, CDR1 is WNHNN and CDR2 is SYGVQD (reference sequence). As DNA, the CDR3 is TGCGCCAGCAGTGAGAGAGCGGGGGGGCCGCGGAATGAGCAGTTCTTC. Protein product: CASSERAGGPRNEQFF.

The DNA for the CDR3 is TGTGCCAGCAGTTCAGGGACAGCGAACACCGGGGAGCTGTTTTTT. Translation: CASSSGTANTGELFF. The V and J genes are TRBV6-1 and TRBJ2-2; 7 bases agree with TRBD1. The V and J ends lost 5 bases and 0 bases, in that order; junction bases with no gene match: 3. This CDR3 region has 15 residues. CDR1 is MNHNS, CDR2 SASEGT, per germline.

CDR3 loop: CASSHLTGELFF. CDR3 in DNA: TGTGCCAGCAGCCACCTAACCGGGGAGCTGTTTTTT. The chain couples TRBV3-1 (or the pseudogene TRBV3-2) to TRBJ2-2; D gene unclear. The V gene's germline CDR1 is LGHDT and CDR2 YNNKEL (reference sequence). The CDR3 has 12 residues. Trimming pared 3 bases from V and 5 bases from J, leaving 4 bases between.

This clone occurred a few times. V gene TRBV5-1 combines with J gene TRBJ1-1; D unresolved. Per germline, CDR1 SGHRS and CDR2 YFSETQ. Trimming left V 0 bases short and J 0 bases short, with 6 bases between. This CDR3 spans 14 amino acids. The CDR3 DNA follows: TGCGCCAGCAGCTTGGGGAGGTTGAACACTGAAGCTTTCTTT. Protein: CASSLGRLNTEAFF.

A single count supports this clone. Other DNA sequences in this specimen translate into the identical CDR3. CDR3 sequence reads: CASSFYSNTEAFF. DNA of the CDR3: TGCGCCAGCAGCTTCTATTCGAACACTGAAGCTTTCTTT. The chain carries TRBV5-1 and TRBJ1-1; D is ambiguous. Between the trimmed V and J ends, which lost 2 bases and 1 base, there was a span of 6 bases. Germline CDR1 reads SGHRS; CDR2 reads YFSETQ. The length of the CDR3 is 13 residues. The full variable domain, rest sourced from reference TRBV5-1 and TRBJ1-1, is KAGVTQTPRYLIKTRGQQVTLSCSPISGHRSVSWYQQTPGQGLQFLFEYFSETQRNKGNFPGRFSGRQFSNSRSEMNVSTLELGDSALYLCASSFYSNTEAFFGQGTRLTVV.

The chain carries TRBV24-1 and TRBJ2-2; 9 bases are shared with TRBD1. J gave up 3 bases and V 3 bases, and 7 bases lay outside the gene matches. Germline V gene sequence: CDR1 KGHDR, CDR2 SFDVKD. This CDR3 has 17 amino acids. CDR3 in amino acids: CATSDLGWTGDTGELFF. The CDR3 DNA follows: TGTGCCACCAGTGATCTGGGGTGGACAGGGGACACCGGGGAGCTGTTTTTT.

The V and J genes are TRBV4-3 and TRBJ2-2, with D perhaps TRBD2 (5 bases). Trimming shortened V by 0 bases and J by 6 bases, and 11 bases separated the two germline ends. Germline-derived CDR1 and CDR2 are LGHNA and YSLEER. CDR3 length: 15 amino acids. CDR3 loop: CASSQEGGRAGELFF. The CDR3 nucleotides read TGCGCCAGCAGCCAAGAAGGCGGGCGAGCCGGGGAGCTGTTTTTT.